This T cell receptor (beta chain) was found in a study of blood T cell repertoires in COVID-19. Study-level background: In each case, the material was cDNA or gDNA derived from T cells, B-cell-depleted T cells, or PBMCs.

Germline V lookup: CDR1 SGHTA, CDR2 FQGNSA. Trimming took off 2 bases at V and 2 bases at J, with 16 bases between the two ends. This CDR3 contains 16 residues. This clone was recorded only once. The method was immunoSEQ multiplex PCR; TCRdb's version includes in-frame clones alone and lacks a portion of them. The sample yields 150,000 to 200,000 clones, about 80% seen once. The sequenced sample consisted of peripheral blood. The sequence was obtained from a woman older than 75 with acute or convalescent COVID-19. The chain carries TRBV7-2 and TRBJ2-7, with D hard to call. In nucleotides, the CDR3 is TGTGCCAGCAGCTTATCATCGCCCAGGTTCACCTACGAGCAGTACTTC. Translated: CASSLSSPRFTYEQYF.